This is a list of T cell receptor beta chains from one sample in a study of blood T cell repertoires in COVID-19. Method: immunoSEQ multiplex PCR; TCRdb's copy keeps in-frame clones and lacks some. The repertoire holds 250,000 to 350,000 clones, 87% seen once, with about 5.4% in the top ten. The source material was PBMCs or T cells enriched from blood (not recorded which). These receptors were collected from a woman aged 25 to 45 who had recovered from COVID-19. Both conserved end residues are part of each CDR3. The D gene is left open where the match is weak. Expanded clones are given a class, and other clones once, few, many or no size at all.

V: TRBV6-2/TRBV6-3; J: TRBJ2-1; D: .; size: .; CDR3: CASSYPDREQFF; DNA: TGTGCCAGCAGTTATCCAGACAGGGAGCAGTTCTTC
V: TRBV10-3; J: TRBJ2-7; D: .; size: .; CDR3: CAISGRQGTYEQYF; DNA: TGTGCCATCAGTGGACGTCAGGGGACCTACGAGCAGTACTTC
V: TRBV19; J: TRBJ1-1; D: TRBD1; size: .; CDR3: CASDRQGATEAFF; DNA: TGTGCCAGTGACAGACAGGGGGCCACTGAAGCTTTCTTT
V: TRBV25-1; J: TRBJ2-3; D: .; size: .; CDR3: CATSQFVGGTDTQYF; DNA: TGTGCCACCTCACAGTTCGTCGGGGGCACAGATACGCAGTATTTT
V: TRBV10-2; J: TRBJ1-1; D: TRBD1; size: .; CDR3: CASSETTGVGTEAFF; DNA: TGCGCCAGCAGTGAGACTACAGGGGTGGGCACTGAAGCTTTCTTT
V: TRBV7-9; J: TRBJ1-2; D: .; size: .; CDR3: CASSDDIGGGYTF; DNA: TGTGCCAGCAGCGACGACATAGGAGGGGGCTACACCTTC
V: TRBV4-2; J: TRBJ1-5; D: TRBD1; size: .; CDR3: CASSQDLGTGANQPQHF; DNA: TGTGCCAGCAGCCAAGATCTCGGGACAGGGGCAAATCAGCCCCAGCATTTT
V: TRBV3-1/TRBV3-2; J: TRBJ2-3; D: TRBD2; size: .; CDR3: CASSQRSGGGDTQYF; DNA: TGTGCCAGCAGCCAAAGGAGTGGCGGGGGGGATACGCAGTATTTT
V: TRBV4-2; J: TRBJ2-5; D: TRBD2; size: .; CDR3: CASSQALLAGGVETQYF; DNA: TGTGCCAGCAGCCAAGCTCTGCTAGCGGGGGGGGTAGAGACCCAGTACTTC
V: TRBV6-2/TRBV6-3; J: TRBJ2-7; D: .; size: once; CDR3: CASSYLGPSYEQYF; DNA: TGTGCCAGCAGTTACCTGGGCCCTTCCTACGAGCAGTACTTC
V: TRBV24-1; J: TRBJ1-4; D: .; size: .; CDR3: CATSEVRSRVGLWGEKLFF; DNA: TGTGCCACCAGTGAGGTTAGATCCAGGGTCGGGCTGTGGGGTGAAAAACTGTTTTTT
V: TRBV5-1; J: TRBJ1-5; D: .; size: .; CDR3: CASSLDRGEGQPQHF; DNA: TGCGCCAGCAGCTTGGACCGGGGTGAAGGTCAGCCCCAGCATTTT
V: TRBV28; J: TRBJ2-2; D: .; size: many; CDR3: CASSGRRQTGELFF; DNA: TGTGCCAGCAGTGGCCGGAGGCAAACCGGGGAGCTGTTTTTT
V: TRBV27; J: TRBJ1-1; D: TRBD1; size: .; CDR3: CASSGGTGWTEAFF; DNA: TGTGCCAGCAGTGGGGGGACAGGTTGGACTGAAGCTTTCTTT
V: TRBV15; J: TRBJ2-7; D: .; size: few; CDR3: CATSLQGRVNYEQYF; DNA: TGTGCCACCAGTTTACAGGGTAGGGTAAACTACGAGCAGTACTTC
V: TRBV4-3; J: TRBJ2-1; D: .; size: .; CDR3: CASSQAITGLAQSEQFF; DNA: TGCGCCAGCAGCCAAGCAATCACGGGGTTGGCTCAGAGTGAGCAGTTCTTC
V: TRBV14; J: TRBJ2-1; D: TRBD2; size: .; CDR3: CASSQGEGREQFF; DNA: TGTGCCAGCAGCCAAGGGGAGGGTAGGGAGCAGTTCTTC
V: TRBV15; J: TRBJ2-2; D: TRBD1; size: .; CDR3: CATSRDLDRETGELFF; DNA: TGTGCCACCAGCAGAGATCTAGACAGGGAAACCGGGGAGCTGTTTTTT
V: TRBV6-2/TRBV6-3; J: TRBJ1-5; D: .; size: .; CDR3: CASSWRNSNQPQHF; DNA: TGTGCCAGCAGTTGGCGGAATAGCAATCAGCCCCAGCATTTT
V: TRBV2; J: TRBJ1-2; D: .; size: .; CDR3: CASRTGSDGYTF; DNA: TGTGCCAGCAGAACAGGGTCGGATGGCTACACCTTC
V: TRBV27; J: TRBJ2-7; D: .; size: few; CDR3: CASSSPPYEQYF; DNA: TGTGCCAGCAGTTCCCCCCCGTACGAGCAGTACTTC
V: TRBV28; J: TRBJ1-2; D: .; size: .; CDR3: CASREGAAPYGYTF; DNA: TGTGCCAGCAGGGAAGGGGCAGCCCCCTATGGCTACACCTTC
V: TRBV30; J: TRBJ1-1; D: TRBD1; size: .; CDR3: CAWSRKGAYTEAFF; DNA: TGTGCCTGGAGTAGAAAGGGGGCGTACACTGAAGCTTTCTTT
V: TRBV7-9; J: TRBJ1-1; D: .; size: .; CDR3: CASTQGNTEAFF; DNA: TGTGCCAGCACGCAGGGGAACACTGAAGCTTTCTTT
V: TRBV6-5; J: TRBJ2-3; D: .; size: .; CDR3: CASSYSYKDLAYF; DNA: TGTGCCAGCAGTTACTCGTATAAGGACTTGGCGTATTTT
V: TRBV3-1/TRBV3-2; J: TRBJ1-3; D: .; size: few; CDR3: CASRQTGTRNTIYF; DNA: TGTGCCAGCAGGCAAACAGGGACCCGAAACACCATATATTTT
V: TRBV9; J: TRBJ2-2; D: .; size: once; CDR3: CASSPRGRLTSTGGELFF; DNA: TGTGCCAGCAGCCCTCGGGGAAGACTAACCTCGACAGGCGGGGAGCTGTTTTTT
V: TRBV7-9; J: TRBJ1-1; D: .; size: .; CDR3: CASSLVGVTAFF; DNA: TGTGCCAGCAGCTTAGTAGGGGTAACGGCTTTCTTT
V: TRBV27; J: TRBJ1-2; D: .; size: few; CDR3: CASSFFAGAVGGYTF; DNA: TGTGCCAGCAGTTTCTTCGCAGGGGCCGTGGGGGGCTACACCTTC
V: TRBV29-1; J: TRBJ2-7; D: .; size: .; CDR3: CSVVRRHDYEQYF; DNA: TGCAGCGTTGTCAGACGACATGACTACGAGCAGTACTTC
V: TRBV12-3/TRBV12-4; J: TRBJ2-7; D: .; size: .; CDR3: CASTLTELGKQYF; DNA: TGTGCCAGCACCCTGACAGAGCTCGGAAAGCAGTACTTC
V: TRBV5-1; J: TRBJ1-1; D: TRBD1; size: .; CDR3: CASSSGQGNTEAFF; DNA: TGCGCCAGCAGCTCGGGACAGGGGAACACTGAAGCTTTCTTT
V: TRBV3-1/TRBV3-2; J: TRBJ2-1; D: .; size: .; CDR3: CASRARGPDNEQFF; DNA: TGTGCCAGCAGAGCGCGGGGGCCTGACAATGAGCAGTTCTTC
V: TRBV7-7; J: TRBJ1-5; D: .; size: .; CDR3: CASSCSDPPRSNQPQHF; DNA: TGTGCTAGCAGCTGTTCCGACCCCCCGAGGAGCAATCAGCCCCAGCATTTT
V: TRBV2; J: TRBJ1-6; D: TRBD1; size: .; CDR3: CASSERGQSNSPLHF; DNA: TGTGCCAGCAGTGAGAGGGGGCAAAGTAATTCACCCCTCCACTTT
V: TRBV9; J: TRBJ2-6; D: .; size: .; CDR3: CASARQEAVANVLTF; DNA: TGTGCCAGCGCTCGTCAGGAGGCGGTAGCCAACGTCCTGACTTTC
V: TRBV6-5; J: TRBJ1-2; D: TRBD1; size: .; CDR3: CASSYSTGGAYGYTF; DNA: TGTGCCAGCAGTTACTCAACAGGGGGGGCCTATGGCTACACCTTC
V: TRBV3-1/TRBV3-2; J: TRBJ2-3; D: .; size: .; CDR3: CASSQELASDTQYF; DNA: TGTGCCAGCAGCCAGGAACTAGCCTCAGATACGCAGTATTTT
V: TRBV5-1; J: TRBJ1-1; D: .; size: .; CDR3: CASSLVPNQAFF; DNA: TGCGCCAGCAGCTTGGTGCCTAACCAAGCTTTCTTT
V: TRBV10-1; J: TRBJ2-3; D: .; size: .; CDR3: CASSESGGGVDTQYF; DNA: TGCGCCAGCAGTGAGTCGGGGGGTGGCGTAGATACGCAGTATTTT
V: TRBV7-9; J: TRBJ1-2; D: .; size: .; CDR3: CASSLHREFYTF; DNA: TGTGCCAGCAGCTTACATCGGGAATTCTACACCTTC
V: TRBV24-1; J: TRBJ2-7; D: .; size: .; CDR3: CATSATQGSYEQYF; DNA: TGTGCCACCAGTGCCACACAGGGATCCTACGAGCAGTACTTC
V: TRBV6-1; J: TRBJ1-6; D: .; size: .; CDR3: CASNESFGESPLHF; DNA: TGTGCCAGCAATGAATCTTTCGGGGAATCACCCCTCCACTTT
V: TRBV10-3; J: TRBJ2-7; D: TRBD2; size: few; CDR3: CAISDSLAVSYEQYF; DNA: TGTGCCATCAGTGATTCCCTAGCGGTCTCCTACGAGCAGTACTTC
V: TRBV4-2; J: TRBJ2-6; D: .; size: once; CDR3: CASSHGTGSLLSGANVLTF; DNA: TGTGCCAGCAGCCATGGCACAGGGTCCTTACTCTCTGGGGCCAACGTCCTGACTTTC